This note documents a single T cell receptor (beta chain) sequence. Its antigen is unidentified. PCR was performed using 60 Vbeta and 13 Jbeta primers. Per the authors' pipeline: Later work found around 72 million unique TCR beta chains, with some 11 million shared. This table comes from immunoSEQ multiplex PCR, and its TCRdb copy is limited to in-frame clones, with some not included. The DNA gave D and trimming, while V, J and clone size come from that table. The sample lists over 100,000 clones, roughly 70% occurring once. These data belong to a study of cytomegalovirus exposure and HLA in healthy donors. Study-level findings and limits: The study assumed roughly uniform donor sequencing depth for presence/absence analyses.

V was clipped by 4 bases and J by 2 bases, with 17 bases between them. Germline V gene sequence: CDR1 SGHVS, CDR2 FNYEAQ. This CDR3 has 16 amino acids. The TCR comes from a man aged 35 to 55 in good health and CMV-seropositive. This rearrangement joins TRBV7-6 to TRBJ2-5; weak D call: TRBD2 (7 bases). The specimen was PBMCs. The CDR3 DNA sequence: TGTGCCAGCAGCTCAAAGGAGGGGGGGCGACAAGAGACCCAGTACTTC. Translated: CASSSKEGGRQETQYF.